These 8 T cell receptor beta chains share one sample of origin, sequenced in a study of T cells after yellow fever vaccination. TCRdb reanalysed the 5' RACE reads using MiXCR and keeps one entry per CDR3 protein. The data hold about 300,000 distinct CDR3 sequences, with 3% to 4.5% observed a single time. The source was PBMCs, collected 5 days after the yellow fever booster vaccination. The receptors were gathered from a man younger than 35 who received the YFV17D yellow fever vaccine.

The chain employs TRBV7-2 and TRBJ2-7, with 7 bases lining up with TRBD1. The germline V gene has CDR1 SGHTA and CDR2 FQGNSA. This CDR3 is built from 13 residues. J was trimmed by 3 bases and V by 5 bases; bases with no gene match: 4. The CDR3: CASSLTGIYEQYV. The CDR3 DNA follows: TGTGCCAGCAGCCTGACAGGGATCTACGAGCAGTACGTC.

This clonotype was counted between two and nine times. This chain connects TRBV20-1 to TRBJ2-7; the D call may be TRBD1 or TRBD2 (5 bases each). CDR1 DFQATT and CDR2 SNEGSKA come from the germline V gene (reference sequence). The CDR3 length is 14 residues. Trimming took off 6 bases at V and 6 bases at J, with 21 bases between the two ends. CDR3 region: CSAQPLGASGEQYF. Here the CDR3 DNA reads TGCAGTGCCCAGCCTCTCGGGGCCTCAGGCGAGCAGTACTTC.

This clonotype was seen ten or more times. The V gene is TRBV6-2 or TRBV6-3, the J gene TRBJ1-6, with D unclear. CDR1 and CDR2 (germline): MNHEY, SVGEGT. Trimming cost V 5 bases and J 9 bases, with 5 bases left between them. This CDR3 has 11 residues. The CDR3 DNA reads TGTGCCAGCAGTGATTCTTCACCCCTCCACTTT. Protein product: CASSDSSPLHF.

This clonotype was seen only a few times. The chain employs TRBV20-1 and TRBJ2-1; 14 bases map to TRBD2. The germline V gene encodes CDR1 DFQATT and CDR2 SNEGSKA (reference sequence). This CDR3 is built from 16 residues. For the CDR3, the DNA is TGCAATCCCGGGACTAGCGGGGGAGGATCCTACAATGAGCAGTTCTTC. This codes for CNPGTSGGGSYNEQFF.

The genes are TRBV24-1 and TRBJ2-3, with a weak D call TRBD2 (6 bases). The V gene lost 4 bases and the J gene lost 4 bases, with 11 bases spanning the gap. The CDR3 runs 14 residues. In germline, CDR1 is KGHDR, CDR2 SFDVKD. CDR3 protein: CATSDRGSADTQYF. CDR3 bases: TGTGCCACCAGTGACCGGGGGAGCGCAGATACGCAGTATTTT.

In its sample, this clonotype was seen a few times. This rearrangement joins TRBV6-5 to TRBJ2-7; 10 bases fit TRBD1. The germline V gene encodes CDR1 MNHEY and CDR2 SVGAGI. V shed 6 bases, J shed 1 base, and the junction held 6 bases outside the gene matches. The CDR3 extends over 15 amino acids. CDR3 sequence (DNA): TGTGCCAGCAGGAACGGGACAGGGGTTTCCTACGAGCAGTACGTC. Residues: CASRNGTGVSYEQYV.

This clonotype has only a few counts. The chain employs TRBV5-6 and TRBJ1-6; D remains ambiguous. Germline assignment: CDR1 SGHDT and CDR2 YYEEEE. V lost 1 base, J lost 10 bases, and 9 bases lay in between. The CDR3 runs to 13 residues. The CDR3 region has the DNA TGTGCCAGCAGCTTGAGAGCCAGGTCACCCCTCCACTTT. It encodes CASSLRARSPLHF.

This clonotype appeared many times. This rearrangement joins TRBV4-3 to TRBJ2-1, with D maybe TRBD2 (5 bases). The CDR3 length is 14 residues. Per the germline V gene, CDR1 is LGHNA and CDR2 is YSLEER. Trimming removed 4 bases at V and 8 bases at J, with 15 bases between. The CDR3 protein is CASSPPMRVHEQFF. The CDR3 nucleotides are TGCGCCAGCAGCCCCCCAATGAGGGTCCATGAGCAGTTCTTC.